These T cell receptor beta chains were read from a single sample in a study of blood T cells in healthy people across ages. From the 5' RACE reads, TCRdb called clonotypes with MiXCR, one entry per CDR3 protein. The top ten hold 7% to 9.5% of the sample, which has fewer than 1.5 million distinct CDR3 sequences, around two fifths seen once. Sequenced input: blood. These receptors all come from a young woman in good health. CDR3s include the opening cysteine and the closing phenylalanine or tryptophan. The order of the fields is J gene, clone size, V gene, D gene, CDR3 DNA, CDR3 protein. A D gene is named only where the DNA matches it firmly. The listing skips clone size in some rows; elsewhere it reads once, few, many or a size class.

TRBJ2-5 . TRBV13 . TGTGCCAGCAGCGCGGGACCGTCTATGGAGACTCAGTACTTC CASSAGPSMETQYF
TRBJ2-3 . TRBV30 TRBD2 TGTGCCGGGGGACTAGCGGGAGGTCCGGCAGATACGCAGTATTTT CAGGLAGGPADTQYF
TRBJ2-3 few TRBV20-1 . TGCAGTGCCGACGACTCCACAGATACGCAGTATTTT CSADDSTDTQYF
TRBJ1-4 . TRBV12-3/TRBV12-4 TRBD1 TGTGCCAGCACCTCCCCGGACAGGGCAGGACGAGGGCTGTTTTTT CASTSPDRAGRGLFF
TRBJ1-2 . TRBV29-1 . TGCAGCGTTGAGGACACCCATTTTAACTATGGCTACACCTTC CSVEDTHFNYGYTF
TRBJ2-7 . TRBV9 TRBD2 TGTGCCAGCAGCCGGGAGGTTTGGGGACTAGCCCCCTACGAGCAGTACTTC CASSREVWGLAPYEQYF
TRBJ2-4 . TRBV9 . TGTGCCAGCAGCCCCCCGGGGTTGGGGAACATTCAGTACTTC CASSPPGLGNIQYF
TRBJ2-7 once TRBV12-3/TRBV12-4 TRBD2 TGTGCCAGCAGGCCTACTAGCGTATCCTACGAGCAGTACTTC CASRPTSVSYEQYF
TRBJ2-5 many TRBV4-2 . TGTGCCAGCAGCCAAAGGGCCTCGGGAGAGACCCAGTACTTC CASSQRASGETQYF
TRBJ1-5 few TRBV6-6 . TGTGCCAGCAGTACAGGGTTTCGGCCCCAGCATTTT CASSTGFRPQHF
TRBJ2-7 few TRBV7-8 . TGTGCCAGCAGCTTTTGGGTCGAGCAGTACTTC CASSFWVEQYF
TRBJ2-7 few TRBV27 TRBD2 TGTGCCAGCAGTTTCAGCGGGAGCTTCTCCTACGAGCAGTACTTC CASSFSGSFSYEQYF
TRBJ1-6 . TRBV7-2 TRBD1 TGTGCCAGCAGCACGACAGGGGCGCAGCCCCTCCACTTT CASSTTGAQPLHF
TRBJ2-3 . TRBV4-1 TRBD2 TGCGCCAGCAGCCCCAGGACTAGCGGGGGGGCGGACACAGATACGCAGTATTTT CASSPRTSGGADTDTQYF
TRBJ1-4 . TRBV6-1 TRBD1 TGTGCCAGCAGTGAGCGACGGACAGGCGGAGAAAAACTGTTTTTT CASSERRTGGEKLFF
TRBJ2-2 . TRBV27 . TGTGCCAGCAGTTTTCGGGGGGCCGTGGGCGGGGAGCTGTTTTTT CASSFRGAVGGELFF
TRBJ1-1 . TRBV6-6 . TGTGCCAGCAGCTTTGGAGAAGCGAACACTGAAGCTTTCTTT CASSFGEANTEAFF
TRBJ2-7 . TRBV5-1 . TGCGCCAGCAGCTTTCTGGCAGGGGTGAGCTCCTACGAGCAGTACTTC CASSFLAGVSSYEQYF
TRBJ2-7 . TRBV9 . TGTGCCAGCAGCGTAGGCCCCAACAGTCGGCACTCCTACGAGCAGTACTTC CASSVGPNSRHSYEQYF
TRBJ2-7 once TRBV15 . TGTGCCACCAGCAGAGATCTCGTTGCCGAGCAGTACTTC CATSRDLVAEQYF
TRBJ1-2 . TRBV12-3/TRBV12-4 . TGTGCCAGCAGGGTACAGGGAGACTGTGGCTACACCTTC CASRVQGDCGYTF
TRBJ1-2 few TRBV20-1 TRBD1 TGCAGTGCTAGAGATCCCCCGGACAGGGGAAAGTGGGATTATGGCTACACCTTC CSARDPPDRGKWDYGYTF
TRBJ1-6 few TRBV20-1 . TGCAGTGCTAGAGAGGACGGCAGACTTTATAATTCACCCCTCCACTTT CSAREDGRLYNSPLHF
TRBJ1-2 few TRBV7-8 . TGTGCCAGCGCCAGCAGCAGCTATGGCTACACCTTC CASASSSYGYTF
TRBJ1-2 . TRBV27 TRBD1 TGTGCCAGCAGTTCGCGGGGACAGGGGGCGATCTATGGCTACACCTTC CASSSRGQGAIYGYTF
TRBJ2-5 . TRBV6-5 . TGTGCCAGCAGTAAGAACAGGGGCGGGGAAGAGACCCAGTACTTC CASSKNRGGEETQYF